Shown below are 10 T cell receptor beta chains from a single sample sequenced in a study of graft-versus-host responses after intestinal transplantation. Their target antigens are unknown. Generated by immunoSEQ multiplex PCR, the TCRdb table keeps only in-frame clones and is missing some. Here the sample spans tens of thousands of clones, 91% being singletons. Sample: unstimulated CD8+ T cells sorted from spleen or lymph node cells, taken before intestinal transplant. These receptors all come from a human donor who received an intestinal transplant.

V and J are TRBV10-3 and TRBJ2-5; D is undetermined. The CDR3 consists of 12 residues. Trimming removed 3 bases from V and 5 bases from J, with 7 bases in between. CDR1 is ENHRY and CDR2 is SYGVKD in the germline V gene. The CDR3 DNA is TGTGCCATCAGTGAACTGAGGGAGACCCAGTACTTC. Residues: CAISELRETQYF.

The CDR3 region has the DNA TGTGCCAGCAGTGAAGGACAGGGGAACACCATATATTTT. As protein: CASSEGQGNTIYF. V and J are TRBV2 and TRBJ1-3, with 8 bases matching TRBD1. V trimming: 1 base; J trimming: 7 bases; junction bases outside the gene matches: 0. Germline values: CDR1 SNHLY, CDR2 FYNNEI. This CDR3 contains 13 residues.

The rearrangement uses TRBV7-9 and TRBJ2-5, with TRBD2 matching 12 bases. The trim removed 1 base at V and 2 bases at J, leaving 2 bases unmatched. CDR3 length equals 16 residues. Germline V lookup: CDR1 SEHNR, CDR2 FQNEAQ (reference sequence). The CDR3 reads CASSLEGLAGQETQYF. The CDR3 DNA follows: TGTGCCAGCAGCTTAGAGGGACTAGCGGGTCAAGAGACCCAGTACTTC. The full variable domain, completed using reference TRBV7-9 and TRBJ2-5, is DTGVSQNPRHKITKRGQNVTFRCDPISEHNRLYWYRQTLGQGPEFLTYFQNEAQLEKSRLLSDRFSAERPKGSFSTLEIQRTEQGDSAMYLCASSLEGLAGQETQYFGPGTRLLVL.

This chain links TRBV4-3 with TRBJ1-1; tentative D call: TRBD1 (5 bases). The germline CDR1 and CDR2 sequences are LGHNA and YSLEER. V was pared by 2 bases and J by 0 bases, with 16 bases between. The CDR3 has 17 residues. This chain's CDR3 is CASSQSGGGAMNTEAFF. CDR3 sequence (DNA): TGCGCCAGCAGCCAATCAGGCGGGGGTGCCATGAACACTGAAGCTTTCTTT.

The chain carries TRBV6-1 and TRBJ2-1; 7 bases line up with TRBD2. Germline trimming cut 4 bases from V and 6 bases from J; bases unmatched to any gene: 3. Looked up from germline, CDR1 is MNHNS and CDR2 is SASEGT. This CDR3 is built from 13 residues. CDR3 amino acids: CASSVLAPNEQFF. CDR3 DNA sequence: TGTGCCAGCAGTGTACTAGCGCCCAATGAGCAGTTCTTC.

This rearrangement joins TRBV5-6 to TRBJ2-6; D gene uncertain. CDR3 length equals 15 residues. CDR1 and CDR2 (germline): SGHDT, YYEEEE. V lost 4 bases, J lost 0 bases, and 8 bases lay in between. CDR3 nucleotide sequence: TGTGCCAGCAGCCTAGGTAGCTCTGGGGCCAACGTCCTGACTTTC. Translation: CASSLGSSGANVLTF.

The chain employs TRBV2 and TRBJ2-5, with TRBD2 identical over 10 bases. This CDR3 is 14 amino acids long. Germline trimming cut 9 bases from V and 4 bases from J; bases unmatched to any gene: 8. Germline V lookup: CDR1 SNHLY, CDR2 FYNNEI. The chain's CDR3 is CARNIAGGRETQYF. The CDR3 coding sequence is TGTGCCAGAAACATAGCGGGAGGACGAGAGACCCAGTACTTC.

The chain links TRBV7-2 to TRBJ1-1; unclear D gene. Germline assignment: CDR1 SGHTA and CDR2 FQGNSA. Trimming left V 5 bases short and J 1 base short, with 14 bases between. The CDR3 is made up of 15 amino acids. CDR3 sequence: CASSPRGSGNTEAFF. Here the CDR3 DNA reads TGTGCCAGCAGCCCAAGAGGATCGGGGAACACTGAAGCTTTCTTT.

The chain couples TRBV30 to TRBJ2-7, with 7 nucleotides matching TRBD1. Germline V gene sequence: CDR1 GTSNPN, CDR2 SVGIG (reference sequence). V was pared by 2 bases and J by 4 bases, with 5 bases of the junction left unmatched. The CDR3 runs 13 residues. CDR3 region: CAWSRDSIYEQYF. CDR3 nucleotide sequence: TGTGCCTGGAGTCGGGACAGTATATACGAGCAGTACTTC.

This chain links TRBV5-6 with TRBJ2-3; 14 positions agree with TRBD2. This CDR3 has 16 amino acids. The junction had 2 bases not matched to a gene; V was cut back by 2 bases and J by 3 bases. The germline V gene has CDR1 SGHDT and CDR2 YYEEEE. The CDR3 DNA is TGTGCCAGCAGCTTCGGGACTAGCGGGGGAACAGATACGCAGTATTTT. It is translated as CASSFGTSGGTDTQYF.